The next 10 T cell receptor beta chains were all read from a single sample in a study of blood T cell repertoires in COVID-19. This table comes from immunoSEQ multiplex PCR, and its TCRdb copy is limited to in-frame clones, with some not included. This table holds some 160,000 clones, 84% found once. The sample was peripheral blood. The source of these receptors is a woman older than 75 with COVID-19, enrolled during active disease.

The J gene is TRBJ2-3, the V gene TRBV19, with D tentatively TRBD2 (6 bases). The CDR3 loop spans 16 amino acids. CDR1 is LNHDA, CDR2 SQIVND, per germline (reference sequence). Trimming pared 3 bases from V and 2 bases from J, leaving 15 bases between. Written as DNA, the CDR3 is TGTGCCAGTAGTATGTGGGGTAGCGGAGCCACAGATACGCAGTATTTT. It yields the protein CASSMWGSGATDTQYF.

In this sample, this clone turned up a few times. The J gene is TRBJ2-7, the V gene TRBV5-4; TRBD2 is a possible D gene (7 bases). The CDR3 runs to 14 residues. Germline lookup yields CDR1 SGHNT and CDR2 YYREEE (reference sequence). The V end was cut by 7 bases, the J end by 6 bases, with 20 bases between. CDR3 DNA: TGTGCCAGCGGGTGGGGGGGGCGAGAAAGCGAGCAGTACTTC. It translates to CASGWGGRESEQYF.

J is TRBJ2-7 and V is TRBV10-2; tentative D call: TRBD2 (6 bases). V shed 6 bases and J shed 2 bases, with 14 bases lying between them. The CDR3 is 14 amino acids. Germline lookup yields CDR1 WSHSY and CDR2 SAAADI. CDR3 sequence (DNA): TGCGCCAGCAGAGCGGACTACTACCCCTACGAGCAGTACTTC. Its translation: CASRADYYPYEQYF.

V is TRBV27 and J is TRBJ1-1, with D perhaps TRBD1 (5 bases). The CDR3 consists of 13 residues. V was shortened by 6 bases and J by 5 bases, with 13 bases between the two germline ends. Germline loops: CDR1 MNHEY, CDR2 SMNVEV (reference sequence). The chain's CDR3 is CASSRIGGTEAFF. In nucleotides, the CDR3 is TGTGCCAGCAGCCGGATTGGGGGGACTGAAGCTTTCTTT.

V gene TRBV6-4 combines with J gene TRBJ1-2, with TRBD1 identical over 10 bases. Germline loops: CDR1 MRHNA, CDR2 SNTAGT. CDR3 size: 12 residues. The V gene end was trimmed by 7 bases and the J gene end by 8 bases; junction bases not matched to a gene: 4. CDR3 bases: TGTGCCAGCAAGGGGACAGGGGACGGCTACACCTTC. Its translation is CASKGTGDGYTF.

The chain couples TRBV7-8 to TRBJ2-2; D might be TRBD1 (6 bases). The CDR3 length is 14 residues. Trimming took 2 bases from V and 4 from J, leaving 8 bases between them. Per germline, CDR1 SGHVS and CDR2 FQNEAQ. CDR3 nucleotide sequence: TGTGCCAGCAGCTTAAACAGGGCCACCGGGGAGCTGTTTTTT. Amino acids: CASSLNRATGELFF.

As concerns this clone: The sample holds other DNA sequences that translate to the same CDR3. The chain is built from TRBV5-4 and TRBJ1-1; D is perhaps TRBD1 (6 bases). The CDR3 sequence is 14 residues long. The germline V gene encodes CDR1 SGHNT and CDR2 YYREEE (reference sequence). Trimming pared 4 bases from V and 0 bases from J, leaving 10 bases between. The CDR3: CASSLDSMNTEAFF. DNA of the CDR3: TGTGCCAGCAGCCTGGACAGTATGAACACTGAAGCTTTCTTT.

The gene calls are TRBV7-2 and TRBJ2-5, with TRBD2 identical over 11 bases. The CDR3 is made up of 15 amino acids. Germline V gene data show CDR1 as SGHTA and CDR2 as FQGNSA. The trim removed 5 bases at V and 9 bases at J, leaving 11 bases unmatched. CDR3 sequence reads: CASSATSGSGRSQYF. The CDR3 nucleotides read TGTGCCAGCAGCGCTACTAGCGGGAGTGGGAGATCCCAGTACTTC.

The V gene is TRBV28, the J gene TRBJ2-3, with D uncertain. V lost 6 bases and J lost 5, with 6 bases in between. CDR1 MDHEN and CDR2 SYDVKM come from the germline V gene. The CDR3 totals 11 residues. CDR3 coding DNA: TGTGCCAGCAGAACGGGAGATACGCAGTATTTT. Translated, it gives CASRTGDTQYF.

The chain employs TRBV6-6 and TRBJ2-5; TRBD1 matches at 9 bases. Trimming cost V 6 bases and J 7 bases; bases outside gene matches: 30. The CDR3 extends over 21 amino acids. Germline V gives CDR1 MNHNY, CDR2 SVGAGI (reference sequence). The CDR3 nucleotides are TGTGCCAGCAGCCCAAACCCCGGGCCCGGGACAGGGCCTCTCCCCCGAGGGACCCAGTACTTC. This encodes CASSPNPGPGTGPLPRGTQYF.